The rows below give T cell receptor beta chains drawn from one sample of a study of T cells after yellow fever vaccination. TCRdb itself ran the 5' RACE reads through MiXCR, one entry per CDR3 protein. Altogether hundreds of thousands of distinct CDR3 sequences are present, just over 20% being singletons, with the ten largest covering roughly a sixth. The sequencing used PBMCs, collected about 21 days after the first yellow fever vaccination. These TCRs come from a man between 18 and 29 years old who received the YFV17D yellow fever vaccine. Each CDR3 is given with its conserved first and last residue. A D gene is named only where the DNA matches it firmly. Size is stated for part of the rows, as once, few or many counts, or as a class when the clone is expanded.

TRBD1 TRBJ2-6 TRBV5-4 few TGTGCCACAGGACAGGGGGCGGGTGGGGCCAACGTCCTGACTTTC CATGQGAGGANVLTF
NA TRBJ1-2 TRBV4-2 NA TGTGCCAGCAGCCAAGATTGGCAGGGAATTGGCTACACCTTC CASSQDWQGIGYTF
TRBD1 TRBJ2-1 TRBV5-8 NA TGTGCCAGCAGTCAACCGGGACAGGGTGACAATGAGCAGTTCTTC CASSQPGQGDNEQFF
TRBD1 TRBJ2-1 TRBV29-1 NA TGCAGCTCAAACCGGGACAGAGGGGATGAGCAGTTCTTC CSSNRDRGDEQFF
TRBD1 TRBJ1-2 TRBV12-3/TRBV12-4 few TGTGCCAGCAGTCCCGCAGGGGGCAGGGGCTACACCTTC CASSPAGGRGYTF
NA TRBJ2-2 TRBV27 NA TGTGCCAGCAGTGCTTTGAGGACAGACACCGGGGAGCTGTTTTTT CASSALRTDTGELFF
TRBD1 TRBJ2-1 TRBV7-3 few TGTGCCAGCAGCTTAAATGCAGGGGGCCTAGGTGAGCAGTTCTTC CASSLNAGGLGEQFF
NA TRBJ2-5 TRBV7-6 NA TGTGCCAGCAGCTCGAGGTTGGGCCGAGATCCGAAGACCCAGTACTTC CASSSRLGRDPKTQYF
NA TRBJ2-2 TRBV5-6 few TGTGCCAGCAGAGGGACCGCGAGGGCCGGGGAGCTGTTTTTT CASRGTARAGELFF
NA TRBJ2-1 TRBV11-3 many TGTGCCAGCAGCTTTGGGCGGAGCTCCTACAATGAGCAGTTCTTC CASSFGRSSYNEQFF
TRBD2 TRBJ2-3 TRBV7-2 few TGTGCCAGCAGCCAAAGAGGACTAGCGGGGAGCACAGATACGCAGTATTTT CASSQRGLAGSTDTQYF
TRBD2 TRBJ2-1 TRBV27 NA TGTGCCAGCAGTTTGACTAGCGGGGGGACACCTGAGAATGAGCAGTTCTTC CASSLTSGGTPENEQFF
NA TRBJ2-3 TRBV7-6 NA TGTGCCAGCAGCTTAGCGGCTGGGGGCGCCGCAGATACGCAGTATTTT CASSLAAGGAADTQYF
NA TRBJ2-2 TRBV5-1 few TGCGCCAGCAGTCCGGATTTCTCGGGGACCGGGGAGCTGTTTTTT CASSPDFSGTGELFF
TRBD2 TRBJ2-3 TRBV12-3/TRBV12-4 NA TGTGCCAGCAGCCCCAGCGGGGGGGATGGAGATACGCAGTATTTT CASSPSGGDGDTQYF
TRBD1 TRBJ2-2 TRBV5-1 few TGCGCCAGCAGCGGGGACAGGGGGCTCACCGGGGAGCTGTTTTTT CASSGDRGLTGELFF
NA TRBJ1-1 TRBV10-1 few TGCGCCAGCAGCCCCCAATACAACACTGAAGCTTTCTTT CASSPQYNTEAFF